This T cell receptor (beta chain) stems from a study of PD-1 blockade in classical Hodgkin lymphoma. Study results and caveats: Exclusion was applied to patients who started nivolumab under 1 year after ASCT.

In the case of this clone: Antigen unknown.

V lost 6 bases and J lost 3, with 12 bases in between. CDR3 length equals 14 residues. Germline values: CDR1 SNHLY, CDR2 FYNNEI. Clones were read by immunoSEQ multiplex PCR, and TCRdb kept only the in-frame ones, dropping some. Seen here are fewer than 3,500 clones, 60% to 80% observed once, and the top ten hold 30%. The sample's time point: cycle 4 day 1 (C4D1), after five to seven weeks of nivolumab. Relapse after autologous stem cell transplantation occurred in every patient, and brentuximab vedotin exposure varied. Negative selection with magnets was how CD8+ T cells were isolated from the thawed PBMCs.

This sample comprised CD8+ T cells from blood, obtained before the fourth cycle of nivolumab. V and J are TRBV2 and TRBJ1-5; tentative D call: TRBD1 (5 bases). The source is a human donor with classical Hodgkin lymphoma. The CDR3: CASSLRDPNQPQHF. For the CDR3, the DNA is TGTGCCAGCAGCCTCCGGGACCCCAATCAGCCCCAGCATTTT.